These 30 T cell receptor beta chains came from one sample sequenced in a study of blood T cell repertoires in COVID-19. TCRdb's copy holds only in-frame clones and misses some; the assay was immunoSEQ multiplex PCR. Counted here are roughly 260,000 clones, 90% to 95% occurring once; the ten biggest clones make up under 2.5%. The specimen was PBMCs or T cells enriched from blood (not recorded which). All receptors derive from a woman under 30 who had recovered from COVID-19.

V usage is TRBV4-1 and J usage is TRBJ2-7; TRBD2 matches at 9 bases. CDR3 size: 16 residues. With 0 bases clipped from V and 7 bases from J, the junction kept 10 bases outside the gene matches. Germline-derived CDR1 and CDR2 are MGHRA and YSYEKL. Written as DNA, the CDR3 is TGCGCCAGCAGCCAAGAATTTGCGGGGGGGGCTCGGGAGCAGTACTTC. Its protein product is CASSQEFAGGAREQYF.

The rearrangement uses TRBV11-2 and TRBJ2-2; TRBD2 might be the D (5 bases). This CDR3 spans 15 amino acids. From germline, CDR1 is SGHAT and CDR2 FQNNGV. Deletions cut 1 base from V and 3 bases from J, with 9 bases between. This CDR3 is CASSLVISDTGELFF. The CDR3 coding sequence is TGTGCCAGCAGCTTAGTAATTAGCGACACCGGGGAGCTGTTTTTT.

Here the CDR3 reads CASSNQGGSTEAFF. The CDR3 coding sequence is TGTGCCAGCAGTAACCAGGGAGGAAGCACTGAAGCTTTCTTT. The J gene is TRBJ1-1, the V gene TRBV2, with D maybe TRBD1 (5 bases). Looked up from germline, CDR1 is SNHLY and CDR2 is FYNNEI. Trimming stripped 5 bases from V and 4 bases from J, with 14 bases between. The CDR3 length is 14 residues.

This clone was counted a single time. V gene TRBV30 combines with J gene TRBJ1-5; 7 bases agree with TRBD1. The J segment lost 5 bases and the V segment lost 2 bases, leaving 9 bases of the junction unmatched. From germline, CDR1 is GTSNPN and CDR2 SVGIG (reference sequence). This CDR3 contains 15 residues. CDR3: CAWSRPGQFDQPQHF. The CDR3 bases are TGTGCCTGGAGTCGTCCGGGACAGTTCGATCAGCCCCAGCATTTT.

The genes are TRBV11-2 and TRBJ2-1, with D possibly TRBD2 on 6 matching bases. Germline-derived CDR1 and CDR2 are SGHAT and FQNNGV. Trimming left V 5 bases short and J 6 bases short, with 14 bases between. The CDR3 runs to 14 residues. CDR3 DNA: TGTGCCAGCAGCACAACTAGCAGAGGCAATGAGCAGTTCTTC. It translates to CASSTTSRGNEQFF. The full variable domain, its missing parts supplied by reference TRBV11-2 and TRBJ2-1, is EAGVAQSPRYKIIEKRQSVAFWCNPISGHATLYWYQQILGQGPKLLIQFQNNGVVDDSQLPKDRFSAERLKGVDSTLKIQPAKLEDSAVYLCASSTTSRGNEQFFGPGTRLTVL.

The gene calls are TRBV19 and TRBJ1-5; possibly TRBD1 for D (5 bases). This CDR3 has 12 residues. Trimming removed 5 bases at V and 9 bases at J, with 11 bases between. Per the germline V gene, CDR1 is LNHDA and CDR2 is SQIVND (reference sequence). The CDR3 region has the DNA TGTGCCAGTAGTCTCCTCCAGGGGCCCCAGCATTTT. Its translation is CASSLLQGPQHF. Combining the CDR3 with reference TRBV19 and TRBJ1-5 gives the whole variable domain DGGITQSPKYLFRKEGQNVTLSCEQNLNHDAMYWYRQDPGQGLRLIYYSQIVNDFQKGDIAEGYSVSREKKESFPLTVTSAQKNPTAFYLCASSLLQGPQHFGDGTRLSIL.

This clone has more than one count but fewer than ten. This sequence joins TRBV12-3 or TRBV12-4 and TRBJ1-2; D is unresolved. The V gene lost 2 bases and the J gene lost 5 bases, with 9 bases spanning the gap. The length of the CDR3 is 13 residues. CDR3 sequence: CASSLLEEYGYTF. The CDR3 DNA sequence: TGTGCCAGCAGTTTACTGGAGGAGTATGGCTACACCTTC.

The chain recombines TRBV7-9 with TRBJ2-5; D unclear. Trimming pared 5 bases from V and 4 bases from J, leaving 23 bases between. This CDR3 comprises 17 residues. The germline CDR1 and CDR2 sequences are SEHNR and FQNEAQ (reference sequence). CDR3 DNA sequence: TGTGCCAGCAGCCCCATAACGATGGCGAGGTCCCCAGAGACCCAGTACTTC. Translated, it gives CASSPITMARSPETQYF.

The genes are TRBV19 and TRBJ1-5; TRBD1 matches at 7 bases. Germline CDR1 LNHDA, CDR2 SQIVND (reference sequence). V dropped 8 bases and J dropped 1; count of bases not matched to a gene: 5. This CDR3 has 14 amino acids. The CDR3 loop reads CASATGWSNQPQHF. The CDR3 nucleotides read TGTGCCAGTGCGACAGGGTGGAGCAATCAGCCCCAGCATTTT.

This chain connects TRBV4-1 to TRBJ2-7; D may be TRBD1 (6 bases). CDR1 and CDR2 (germline): MGHRA, YSYEKL. The CDR3 extends over 15 amino acids. Trimming removed 1 base at V and 2 bases at J, with 12 bases between. The chain's CDR3 is CASSQVRRGAYEQYF. The CDR3 DNA is TGCGCCAGCAGCCAAGTTCGCAGGGGAGCCTACGAGCAGTACTTC.

The chain couples TRBV7-2 to TRBJ1-1; D is undetermined. V lost 1 base, J lost 5 bases, and 14 bases lay in between. CDR3 size: 15 residues. CDR1 and CDR2 (germline): SGHTA, FQGNSA. Here the CDR3 DNA reads TGTGCCAGCAGCTTAGAGGCGGGATGGGCAACTGAAGCTTTCTTT. This sequence encodes CASSLEAGWATEAFF.

This chain links TRBV7-8 with TRBJ1-5, with D tentatively TRBD1 (5 bases). The CDR3 totals 17 residues. Germline V gene data show CDR1 as SGHVS and CDR2 as FQNEAQ. With 1 base removed from V and 4 bases from J, the gap between germline ends came to 17 bases. The CDR3 reads CASSLVYGGVGNQPQHF. The CDR3 DNA reads as TGTGCCAGCAGCTTAGTGTACGGGGGGGTTGGGAATCAGCCCCAGCATTTT.

CDR3 amino acids: CASSRNRGANEKLFF. The DNA of the CDR3 is TGTGCCAGCAGCCGAAACAGGGGCGCTAATGAAAAACTGTTTTTT. J is TRBJ1-4 and V is TRBV4-2; 7 positions match TRBD1. This CDR3 has 15 residues. Germline CDR1 LGHNA, CDR2 YNFKEQ. V lost 4 bases, J lost 3 bases, and 5 bases stayed unmatched.

The rearrangement uses TRBV6-6 and TRBJ1-1; 7 bases match TRBD1. V lost 5 bases, J lost 6 bases, and 9 bases stayed unmatched. Looked up from germline, CDR1 is MNHNY and CDR2 is SVGAGI (reference sequence). This CDR3 comprises 14 residues. The CDR3: CASSPIDRVSEAFF. The DNA for the CDR3 is TGTGCCAGCAGTCCCATCGACAGGGTGTCTGAAGCTTTCTTT.

V gene TRBV19 combines with J gene TRBJ1-3; D ambiguous. The CDR3 is made up of 13 amino acids. Germline CDR1 and CDR2: LNHDA and SQIVND (reference sequence). V lost 5 bases and J 3 bases, leaving 8 bases between the germline ends. In DNA, the CDR3 is TGTGCCAGTAGTGTAGGAGGTGGAAACACCATATATTTT. Amino acid sequence: CASSVGGGNTIYF.

This chain connects TRBV6-2 or TRBV6-3 to TRBJ2-7; TRBD2 aligns across 10 bases. V was pared by 3 bases and J by 3 bases, with 5 bases of the junction left unmatched. The CDR3 consists of 15 residues. Germline-derived CDR1 and CDR2 are MNHEY and SVGEGT. The CDR3 DNA reads TGTGCCAGCAGTTATCTAGCGGGGGCCAACTACGAGCAGTACTTC. Amino acids: CASSYLAGANYEQYF.

The chain couples TRBV5-1 to TRBJ1-1; D uncertain. Trimming stripped 2 bases from V and 5 bases from J, with 10 bases between. The CDR3 covers 13 residues. Germline values: CDR1 SGHRS, CDR2 YFSETQ. Written as DNA, the CDR3 is TGCGCCAGCAGCTTATACGACGGGACTGAAGCTTTCTTT. Translating it yields CASSLYDGTEAFF.

The chain combines TRBV5-1 with TRBJ2-3; D is perhaps TRBD2 (6 bases). V dropped 4 bases and J dropped 6 bases, with 12 bases sitting between them. This CDR3 is built from 13 residues. Germline assignment: CDR1 SGHRS and CDR2 YFSETQ. This CDR3 is CASSTVGGDTQYF. The CDR3 DNA is TGCGCCAGCAGCACGGTTGGGGGGGATACGCAGTATTTT. Full variable domain (missing parts from reference TRBV5-1 and TRBJ2-3): KAGVTQTPRYLIKTRGQQVTLSCSPISGHRSVSWYQQTPGQGLQFLFEYFSETQRNKGNFPGRFSGRQFSNSRSEMNVSTLELGDSALYLCASSTVGGDTQYFGPGTRLTVL.

This rearrangement joins TRBV9 to TRBJ2-2; D is uncertain. The ends were cut back, 3 bases at V and 2 bases at J, with 5 bases in the middle. Germline CDR1 is SGDLS and CDR2 is YYNGEE. The length of the CDR3 is 13 residues. CDR3 DNA sequence: TGTGCCAGCAGCGATACAAACACCGGGGAGCTGTTTTTT. It is translated as CASSDTNTGELFF.

The chain employs TRBV5-1 and TRBJ1-1; 7 bases fit TRBD1. CDR3 length: 14 amino acids. The germline gives CDR1 SGHRS, CDR2 YFSETQ. After removal of 4 bases from V and 4 bases from J, the junction contained 7 bases not matched to a gene. CDR3 coding DNA: TGCGCCAGCAGCGGAACTGCAGGGGGCACTGAAGCTTTCTTT. Translating it yields CASSGTAGGTEAFF.

The chain employs TRBV18 and TRBJ2-3, with D perhaps matching TRBD1 (6 bases). The V gene's germline CDR1 is KGHSH and CDR2 LQKENI. The germline V and J ends were trimmed by 1 base and 0 bases, with 14 bases remaining between them. There are 17 residues in the CDR3. The CDR3 bases are TGTGCCAGCTCACCACGTCCTGGGACAACTAGCACAGATACGCAGTATTTT. It is translated as CASSPRPGTTSTDTQYF. The complete variable domain, with remaining parts taken from reference TRBV18 and TRBJ2-3, reads NAGVMQNPRHLVRRRGQEARLRCSPMKGHSHVYWYRQLPEEGLKFMVYLQKENIIDESGMPKERFSAEFPKEGPSILRIQQVVRGDSAAYFCASSPRPGTTSTDTQYFGPGTRLTVL.

V is TRBV3-1 (or the pseudogene TRBV3-2) and J is TRBJ2-3; the match to TRBD2 covers 10 bases. The J segment lost 5 bases and the V segment lost 4 bases, leaving 9 bases of the junction unmatched. This CDR3 contains 16 residues. Germline assignment: CDR1 LGHDT and CDR2 YNNKEL (reference sequence). The DNA of the CDR3 is TGTGCCAGCAGCCCCTTTCGGAGCGGGAGGGAAGATACGCAGTATTTT. This translates into CASSPFRSGREDTQYF.

The rearrangement joins TRBV29-1 to TRBJ1-2; TRBD1 might be the D (5 bases). The CDR3 totals 11 residues. Trimming took 7 bases from V and 5 from J, leaving 11 bases between them. The germline V gene encodes CDR1 SQVTM and CDR2 ANQGSEA. The DNA of the CDR3 is TGCAGCGGCGGGACGGATTATGGCTACACCTTC. It encodes CSGGTDYGYTF.

The genes are TRBV3-1 (or the pseudogene TRBV3-2) and TRBJ2-3; a possible D gene is TRBD1 (5 bases). The CDR3 runs to 18 residues. V lost 2 bases, J lost 4 bases, and 22 bases lay in between. Germline assignment: CDR1 LGHDT and CDR2 YNNKEL (reference sequence). CDR3 in amino acids: CASSQPPGWRWGPDTQYF. The CDR3, as DNA: TGTGCCAGCAGCCAACCCCCAGGTTGGCGGTGGGGCCCAGATACGCAGTATTTT.

The chain joins TRBV18 to TRBJ1-3; no clear D gene. Trimming removed 10 bases from V and 0 bases from J, with 19 bases in between. Germline values: CDR1 KGHSH, CDR2 LQKENI. The CDR3 contains 16 residues. CDR3 nucleotides: TGTGCCACCCCCGGGGAATCCCCCAGCTCTGGAAACACCATATATTTT. It translates to CATPGESPSSGNTIYF.

The V and J genes are TRBV5-1 and TRBJ2-7; 8 bases match TRBD1. Per germline, CDR1 SGHRS and CDR2 YFSETQ. CDR3 size: 15 residues. With 1 base clipped from V and 5 bases from J, the junction kept 8 bases outside the gene matches. The DNA of the CDR3 is TGCGCCAGCAGCTTGTCGTTCAGGGGGCTGGACGAGCAGTACTTC. Translated, it gives CASSLSFRGLDEQYF. Supplemented by reference TRBV5-1 and TRBJ2-7, the full variable domain reads KAGVTQTPRYLIKTRGQQVTLSCSPISGHRSVSWYQQTPGQGLQFLFEYFSETQRNKGNFPGRFSGRQFSNSRSEMNVSTLELGDSALYLCASSLSFRGLDEQYFGPGTRLTVT.

The chain recombines TRBV5-6 with TRBJ2-7, with D possibly matching TRBD2 (6 bases). Trimming removed 0 bases at V and 3 bases at J, with 10 bases between. Looked up from germline, CDR1 is SGHDT and CDR2 is YYEEEE. The CDR3 runs 14 residues. The CDR3 protein is CASSLAGGYYEQYF. The CDR3 bases are TGTGCCAGCAGCTTGGCCGGAGGGTACTACGAGCAGTACTTC.

The rearrangement uses TRBV6-5 and TRBJ1-6, with 8 bases that match TRBD1. The germline gives CDR1 MNHEY, CDR2 SVGAGI. Germline trimming cut 6 bases from V and 13 bases from J; bases unmatched to any gene: 11. This CDR3 is 14 amino acids long. The CDR3 DNA is TGTGCCAGCAGACCGGGACAGGCGCTTCGGCCCCTCCACTTT. It yields the protein CASRPGQALRPLHF.

This chain joins TRBV4-1 and TRBJ1-3; 8 positions match TRBD1. V was pared by 3 bases and J by 4 bases, with 8 bases of the junction left unmatched. The CDR3 is made up of 16 amino acids. CDR1 is MGHRA, CDR2 YSYEKL, per germline. The DNA for the CDR3 is TGCGCCAGCAGCCATTTCCTCCGGGACAGGGGAAACACCATATATTTT. Translation: CASSHFLRDRGNTIYF.

In its sample, this clone was seen a few times. This chain uses TRBV11-2 with TRBJ1-1, with D unresolved. This CDR3 is 13 amino acids long. From germline, CDR1 is SGHAT and CDR2 FQNNGV. Trimming cost V 1 base and J 4 bases, with 7 bases left between them. The CDR3, as DNA: TGTGCCAGCAGCTTAGGGTTTAGCACTGAAGCTTTCTTT. Translation: CASSLGFSTEAFF.